This TCR beta chain was retrieved from a study of shared clonotypes between healthy human individuals. Cells designated naive CD8 were CD45RO-negative and were positively selected for CCR7, with terminally differentiated effector memory CD45RA+ cells excluded. The donor population consisted of healthy HIV-negative adults with no recent acute infections or vaccinations. Here immunoSEQ multiplex PCR was the method, and the copy in TCRdb shows in-frame clones only, minus some. The sample holds about 2 million clones, around 96% seen once. V lost 0 bases and J lost 3, with 18 bases in between. The CDR3 has 18 residues. The V gene's germline CDR1 is MGHRA and CDR2 YSYEKL.

Sequencing was performed on naive CD8+ T cells sorted from blood. The chain employs TRBV4-1 and TRBJ2-1, with unresolved D. This clonotype was sampled from a man between 18 and 35 years old in good health. The CDR3 region has the DNA TGCGCCAGCAGCCAAGATCCCCCCTACAGTGACGGCTACAATGAGCAGTTCTTC. Residues: CASSQDPPYSDGYNEQFF.